A single T cell receptor beta chain is shown here with its context. Other DNA sequences in this sample translate to the same CDR3. The CDR3 is 14 amino acids. V shed 2 bases and J 4 bases; nucleotides not matched to a gene: 2. Looked up from germline, CDR1 is MNHEY and CDR2 is SMNVEV (reference sequence). This sample was taken from a study of control samples from healthy donors and cancer patients. Sequencing used immunoSEQ multiplex PCR; TCRdb keeps in-frame clones, though not all of them. The repertoire holds approximately 220,000 clones, with around 94% as singletons. This sequence originates from a man aged 50 or older in good health. Sequencing was performed on blood. The rearrangement links TRBV27 to TRBJ1-1; TRBD1 matches 9 bases. The CDR3 DNA sequence: TGTGCCAGCAGTTTACGACAGGGGGGCACTGAAGCTTTCTTT. Its translation: CASSLRQGGTEAFF.